This TCR beta chain was obtained from a study of graft-versus-host responses after intestinal transplantation. Measured with immunoSEQ multiplex PCR; TCRdb has only the in-frame clones, and not every one. The sample has roughly 97,000 clones, 90% to 95% seen once; the top ten hold over 0.15%. Findings and caveats of the study: Among circulating GvH clones, peak levels were associated with early post-transplant declines in HvG clones.

Germline loops: CDR1 SGHTA, CDR2 FQGNSA. Trimming left V 5 bases short and J 6 bases short, with 17 bases between. The CDR3 runs to 15 residues. In the case of this clone: Its target is not known.

The chain has TRBV7-2 and TRBJ2-1, with D possibly matching TRBD2 (7 bases). The origin of this receptor is a human donor who was the organ donor for an intestinal transplant. The source material was unstimulated CD4+ T cells sorted from spleen or lymph node cells, sampled before transplant. The CDR3 DNA is TGTGCCAGCAGCGCGGGGACTCGGGGGGCCAATGAGCAGTTCTTC. This sequence encodes CASSAGTRGANEQFF.